This T cell receptor (beta chain) originates from a study of cytomegalovirus exposure and HLA in healthy donors. Here immunoSEQ multiplex PCR was the method, and the copy in TCRdb shows in-frame clones only, minus some. The sample has approximately 170,000 clones; roughly 80% are singletons. CDR3 length: 15 residues. Germline assignment: CDR1 MNHEY and CDR2 SVGAGI. Losses at the gene ends were 0 bases for V and 7 bases for J; bases not matched to a gene: 8. Input material: PBMCs. The TCR sequence derives from a man aged 30 to 39 in good health and CMV-seropositive. The rearrangement links TRBV6-5 to TRBJ2-7; TRBD2 matches at 8 bases. The DNA for the CDR3 is TGTGCCAGCAGTTACTCGAACGGGGGGGCGAGGGAGCAGTACTTC. It is translated as CASSYSNGGAREQYF.